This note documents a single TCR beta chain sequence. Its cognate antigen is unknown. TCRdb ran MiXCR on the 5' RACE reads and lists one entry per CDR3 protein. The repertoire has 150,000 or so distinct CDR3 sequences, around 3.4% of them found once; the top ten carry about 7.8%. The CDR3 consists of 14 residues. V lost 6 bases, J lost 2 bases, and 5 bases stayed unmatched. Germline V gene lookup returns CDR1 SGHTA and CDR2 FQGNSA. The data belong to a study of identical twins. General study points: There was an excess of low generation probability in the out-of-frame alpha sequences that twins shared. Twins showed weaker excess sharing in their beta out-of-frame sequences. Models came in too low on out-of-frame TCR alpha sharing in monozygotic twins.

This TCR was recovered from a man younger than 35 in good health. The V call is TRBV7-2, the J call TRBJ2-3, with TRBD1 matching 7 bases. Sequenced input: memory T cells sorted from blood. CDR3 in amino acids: CASRSGQHTDTQYF. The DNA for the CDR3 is TGTGCCAGCAGATCGGGACAGCACACAGATACGCAGTATTTT.